The clone carrying this TCR beta chain was seen a handful of times. Sequenced by immunoSEQ multiplex PCR; TCRdb stores in-frame clones only, minus some. The sample has approximately 30,000 clones; more than 70% are singletons. Focal radiation with ipilimumab CTLA-4 blockade was given to patients with chemo-refractory metastatic non-small-cell lung cancer. The source of the sample is a study of radiotherapy plus CTLA-4 blockade in lung cancer. Study details: Around 18% of patients responded objectively, and around 31% achieved disease control.

CDR3 length: 11 amino acids. Looked up from germline, CDR1 is SGHNT and CDR2 is YENEEA. V was shortened by 1 base and J by 7 bases, with 4 bases between the two germline ends. The genes are TRBV11-3 and TRBJ1-1; no clear D. The sequence derives from a human donor with non-small cell lung cancer whose response to radiotherapy plus ipilimumab could not be evaluated. The material sequenced was peripheral blood, taken from a patient treated with radiotherapy plus ipilimumab. In DNA, the CDR3 is TGTGCCAGCAGCTTAGGTAATGAAGCTTTCTTT. Its protein product is CASSLGNEAFF. The full variable domain, in which reference TRBV11-3 and TRBJ1-1 provide the parts outside the CDR3, is EAGVVQSPRYKIIEKKQPVAFWCNPISGHNTLYWYLQNLGQGPELLIRYENEEAVDDSQLPKDRFSAERLKGVDSTLKIQPAELGDSAVYLCASSLGNEAFFGQGTRLTVV.